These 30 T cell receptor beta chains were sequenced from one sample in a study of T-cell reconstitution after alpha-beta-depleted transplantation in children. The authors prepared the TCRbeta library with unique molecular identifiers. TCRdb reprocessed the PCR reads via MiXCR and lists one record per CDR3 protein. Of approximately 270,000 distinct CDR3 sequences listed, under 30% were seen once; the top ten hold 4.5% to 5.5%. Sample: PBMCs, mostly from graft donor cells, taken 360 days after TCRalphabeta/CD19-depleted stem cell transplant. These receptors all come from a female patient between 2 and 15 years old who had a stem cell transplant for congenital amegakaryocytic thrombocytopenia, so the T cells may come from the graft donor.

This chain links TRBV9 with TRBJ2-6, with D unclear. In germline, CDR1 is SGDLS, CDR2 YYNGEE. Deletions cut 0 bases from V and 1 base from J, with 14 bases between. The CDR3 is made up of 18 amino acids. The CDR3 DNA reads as TGTGCCAGCAGCGTAGAGTGGCAGGCTGATTCTGGGGCCAACGTCCTGACTTTC. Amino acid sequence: CASSVEWQADSGANVLTF.

CDR3 residues: CASSQPLGLGELFF. In DNA form, the CDR3 reads TGCGCCAGCAGCCAACCCCTAGGTCTCGGGGAGCTGTTTTTT. This rearrangement joins TRBV4-1 to TRBJ2-2; D call uncertain. From germline, CDR1 is MGHRA and CDR2 YSYEKL. The CDR3 sequence is 14 residues long. The V and J ends lost 2 bases and 7 bases respectively, with 11 bases between them.

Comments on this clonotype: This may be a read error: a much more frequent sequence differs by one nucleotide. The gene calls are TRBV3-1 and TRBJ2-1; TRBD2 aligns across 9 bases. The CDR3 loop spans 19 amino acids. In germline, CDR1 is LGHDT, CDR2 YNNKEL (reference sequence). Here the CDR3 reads CSSSPQVLEGGGVHNEQFF. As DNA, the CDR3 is TGTTCCAGCAGTCCCCAGGTGCTCGAGGGCGGGGGGGTCCACAATGAGCAGTTCTTC.

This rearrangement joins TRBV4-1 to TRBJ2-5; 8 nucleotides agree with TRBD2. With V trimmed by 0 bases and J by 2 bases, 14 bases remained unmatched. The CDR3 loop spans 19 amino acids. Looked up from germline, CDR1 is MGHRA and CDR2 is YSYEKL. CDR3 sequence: CASSQEWGSSGREQETQYF. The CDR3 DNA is TGCGCCAGCAGCCAAGAATGGGGTAGTTCCGGGAGGGAGCAAGAGACCCAGTACTTC.

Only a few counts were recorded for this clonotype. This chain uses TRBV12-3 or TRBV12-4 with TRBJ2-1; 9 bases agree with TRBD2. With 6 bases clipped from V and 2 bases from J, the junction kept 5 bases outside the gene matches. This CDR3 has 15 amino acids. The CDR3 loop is CASRPSGKAYNEQFF. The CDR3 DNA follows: TGTGCCAGCAGACCTAGCGGGAAGGCCTACAATGAGCAGTTCTTC.

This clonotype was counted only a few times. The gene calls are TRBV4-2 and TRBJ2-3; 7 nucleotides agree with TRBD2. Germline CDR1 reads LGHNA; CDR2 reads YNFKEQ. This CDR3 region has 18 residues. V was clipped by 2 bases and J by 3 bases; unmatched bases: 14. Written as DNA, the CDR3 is TGTGCCAGCAGCCAAAGGCCCAGCGGGACCAGCTCTACAGATACGCAGTATTTT. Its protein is CASSQRPSGTSSTDTQYF.

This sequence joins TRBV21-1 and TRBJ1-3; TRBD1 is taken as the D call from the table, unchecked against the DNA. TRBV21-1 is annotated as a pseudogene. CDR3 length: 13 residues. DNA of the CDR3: TGTGCCAGCCGGGGGTTCTCTGGAAACACCATATATTTT. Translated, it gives CASRGFSGNTIYF.

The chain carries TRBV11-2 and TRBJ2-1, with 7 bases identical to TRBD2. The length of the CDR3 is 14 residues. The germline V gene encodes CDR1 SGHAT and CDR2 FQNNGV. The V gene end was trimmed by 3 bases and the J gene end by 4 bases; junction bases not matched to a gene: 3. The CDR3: CASSFGTNYNEQFF. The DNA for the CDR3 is TGTGCCAGCAGCTTCGGGACTAATTACAATGAGCAGTTCTTC.

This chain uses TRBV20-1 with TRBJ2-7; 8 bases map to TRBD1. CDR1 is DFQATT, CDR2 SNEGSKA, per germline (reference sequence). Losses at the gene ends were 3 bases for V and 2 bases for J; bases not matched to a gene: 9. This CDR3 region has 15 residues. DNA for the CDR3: TGCAGTGCTAGCTCCGGGACAGGCGCAACCTACGAGCAGTACTTC. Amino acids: CSASSGTGATYEQYF.

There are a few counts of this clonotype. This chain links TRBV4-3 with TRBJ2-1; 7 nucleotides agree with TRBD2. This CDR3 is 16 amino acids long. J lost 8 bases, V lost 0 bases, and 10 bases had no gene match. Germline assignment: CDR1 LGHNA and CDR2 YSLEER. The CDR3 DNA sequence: TGCGCCAGCAGCCAAGATCTGGGGGAGGGCGGATATGAGCAGTTCTTC. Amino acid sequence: CASSQDLGEGGYEQFF.

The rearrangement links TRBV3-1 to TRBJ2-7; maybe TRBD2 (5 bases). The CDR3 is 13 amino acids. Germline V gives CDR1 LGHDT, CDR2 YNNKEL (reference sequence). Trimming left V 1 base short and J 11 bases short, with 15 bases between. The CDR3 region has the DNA TGTGCCAGCAGCCAAGCGTTTCGCGAGGGAGAGTACTTC. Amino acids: CASSQAFREGEYF.

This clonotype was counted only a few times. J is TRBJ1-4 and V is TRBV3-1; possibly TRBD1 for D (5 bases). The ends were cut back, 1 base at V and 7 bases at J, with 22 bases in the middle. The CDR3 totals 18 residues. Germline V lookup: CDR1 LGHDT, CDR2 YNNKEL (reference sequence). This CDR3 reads CASSQVYWRGPGGEKLFF. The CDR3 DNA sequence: TGTGCCAGCAGCCAAGTGTATTGGAGGGGCCCTGGAGGTGAAAAACTGTTTTTT.

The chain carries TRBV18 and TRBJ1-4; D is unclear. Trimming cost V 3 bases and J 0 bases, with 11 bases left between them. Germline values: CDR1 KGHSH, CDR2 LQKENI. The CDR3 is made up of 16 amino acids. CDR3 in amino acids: CASSPVSAATNEKLFF. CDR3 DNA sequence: TGTGCCAGCTCACCGGTCTCAGCCGCAACTAATGAAAAACTGTTTTTT.

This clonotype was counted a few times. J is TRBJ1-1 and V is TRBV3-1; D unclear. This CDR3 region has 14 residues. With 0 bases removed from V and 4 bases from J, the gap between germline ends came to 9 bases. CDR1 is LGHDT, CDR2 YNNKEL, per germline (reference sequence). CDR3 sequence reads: CASSQEYRGTEAFF. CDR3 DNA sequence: TGTGCCAGCAGCCAAGAATACCGGGGCACTGAAGCTTTCTTT. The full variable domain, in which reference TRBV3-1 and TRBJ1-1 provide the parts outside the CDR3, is DTAVSQTPKYLVTQMGNDKSIKCEQNLGHDTMYWYKQDSKKFLKIMFSYNNKELIINETVPNRFSPKSPDKAHLNLHINSLELGDSAVYFCASSQEYRGTEAFFGQGTRLTVV.

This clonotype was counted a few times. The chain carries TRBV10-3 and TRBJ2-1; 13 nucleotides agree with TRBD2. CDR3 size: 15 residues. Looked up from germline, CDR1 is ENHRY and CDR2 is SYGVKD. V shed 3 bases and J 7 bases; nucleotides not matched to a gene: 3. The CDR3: CAISETGLAGNEQFF. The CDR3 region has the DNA TGTGCCATCAGTGAAACGGGACTAGCGGGAAATGAGCAGTTCTTC.

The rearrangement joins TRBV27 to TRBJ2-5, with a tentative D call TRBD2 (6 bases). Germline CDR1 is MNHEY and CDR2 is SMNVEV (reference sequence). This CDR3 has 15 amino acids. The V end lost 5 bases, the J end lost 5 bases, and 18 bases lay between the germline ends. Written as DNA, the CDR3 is TGTGCCAGCAGTCCCCTTAGTAGGAGGGAGGAGACCCAGTACTTC. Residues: CASSPLSRREETQYF.

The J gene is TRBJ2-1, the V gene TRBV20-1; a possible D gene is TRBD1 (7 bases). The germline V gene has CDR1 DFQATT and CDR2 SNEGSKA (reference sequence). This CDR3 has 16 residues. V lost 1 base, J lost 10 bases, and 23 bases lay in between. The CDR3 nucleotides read TGCAGTGCTAGAGCTCCGCAGGGGGGATTGCTAGCGGAGCAGTTCTTC. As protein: CSARAPQGGLLAEQFF.

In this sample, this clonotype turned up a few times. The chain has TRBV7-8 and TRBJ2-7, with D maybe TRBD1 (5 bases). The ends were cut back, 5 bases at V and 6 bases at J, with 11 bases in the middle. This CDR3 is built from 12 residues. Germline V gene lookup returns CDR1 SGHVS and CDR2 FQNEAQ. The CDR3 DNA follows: TGTGCCAGCAGCCCACCAGACAGCGAGCAGTACTTC. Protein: CASSPPDSEQYF.

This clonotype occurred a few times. The CDR3 DNA reads TGTGCCAATTTGGGAATGAACCCATCAACTAATGAAAAACTGTTTTTT. Protein sequence: CANLGMNPSTNEKLFF. V and J are TRBV28 and TRBJ1-4; D gene ambiguous. This CDR3 region has 16 residues. Deletions cut 10 bases from V and 0 bases from J, with 18 bases between. CDR1 and CDR2 from the germline V gene are MDHEN and SYDVKM.

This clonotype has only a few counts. CDR3 nucleotides: TGTGCCAGCAGTTTTACAGGGGCTTATAATTCACCCCTCCACTTT. This gives the protein CASSFTGAYNSPLHF. The chain joins TRBV12-3 or TRBV12-4 to TRBJ1-6; TRBD1 matches 7 bases. The junction had 3 bases not matched to a gene; V was cut back by 3 bases and J by 4 bases. The CDR3 runs to 15 residues.

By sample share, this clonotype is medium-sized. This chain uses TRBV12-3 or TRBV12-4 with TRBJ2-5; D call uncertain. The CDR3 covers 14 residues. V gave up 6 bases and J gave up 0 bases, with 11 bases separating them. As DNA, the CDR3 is TGTGCCAGCAGCCAATTAGGGTACCAAGAGACCCAGTACTTC. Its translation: CASSQLGYQETQYF.

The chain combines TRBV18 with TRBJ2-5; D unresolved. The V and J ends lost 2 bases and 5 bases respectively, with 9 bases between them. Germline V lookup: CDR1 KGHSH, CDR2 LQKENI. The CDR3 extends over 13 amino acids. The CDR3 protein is CASSPISRETQYF. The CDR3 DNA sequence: TGTGCCAGCTCACCAATCTCTAGGGAGACCCAGTACTTC.

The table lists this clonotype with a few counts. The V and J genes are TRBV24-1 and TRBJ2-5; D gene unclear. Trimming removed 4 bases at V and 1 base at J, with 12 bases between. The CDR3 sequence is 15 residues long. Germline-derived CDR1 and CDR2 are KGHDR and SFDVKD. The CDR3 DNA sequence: TGTGCCACCAGTGAAAAGGCAGGTGGCCAAGAGACCCAGTACTTC. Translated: CATSEKAGGQETQYF.

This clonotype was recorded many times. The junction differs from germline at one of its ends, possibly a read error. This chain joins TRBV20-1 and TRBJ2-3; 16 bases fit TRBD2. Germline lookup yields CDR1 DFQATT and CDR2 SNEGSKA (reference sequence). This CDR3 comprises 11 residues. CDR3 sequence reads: CSATGLAGGFF. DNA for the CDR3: TGCAGTGCTACGGGACTAGCGGGGGGGTTTTTT.

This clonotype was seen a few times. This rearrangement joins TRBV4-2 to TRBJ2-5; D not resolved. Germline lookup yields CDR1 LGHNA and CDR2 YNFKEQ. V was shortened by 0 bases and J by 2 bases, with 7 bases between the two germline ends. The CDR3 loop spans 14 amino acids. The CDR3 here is CASSQDWSQETQYF. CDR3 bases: TGTGCCAGCAGCCAAGACTGGAGTCAAGAGACCCAGTACTTC.

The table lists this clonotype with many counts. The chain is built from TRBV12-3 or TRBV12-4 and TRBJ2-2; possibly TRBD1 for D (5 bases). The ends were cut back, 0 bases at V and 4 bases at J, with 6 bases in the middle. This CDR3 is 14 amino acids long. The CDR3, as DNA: TGTGCCAGCAGTTTAGCCAGGGCCACCGGGGAGCTGTTTTTT. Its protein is CASSLARATGELFF.

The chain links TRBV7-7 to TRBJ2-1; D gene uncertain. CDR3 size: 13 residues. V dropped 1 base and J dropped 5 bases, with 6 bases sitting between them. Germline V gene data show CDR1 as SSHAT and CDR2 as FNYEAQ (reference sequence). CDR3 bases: TGTGCCAGCAGCTTAGGGGAAAACAATGAGCAGTTCTTC. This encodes CASSLGENNEQFF.

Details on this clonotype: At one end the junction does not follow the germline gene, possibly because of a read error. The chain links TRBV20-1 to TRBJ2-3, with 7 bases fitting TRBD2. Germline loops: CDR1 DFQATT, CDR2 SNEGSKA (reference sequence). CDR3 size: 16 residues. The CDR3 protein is CSARDLGGSSTDTQNF. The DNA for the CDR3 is TGCAGTGCTAGAGATCTCGGGGGGAGCAGCACAGATACGCAGAATTTT.

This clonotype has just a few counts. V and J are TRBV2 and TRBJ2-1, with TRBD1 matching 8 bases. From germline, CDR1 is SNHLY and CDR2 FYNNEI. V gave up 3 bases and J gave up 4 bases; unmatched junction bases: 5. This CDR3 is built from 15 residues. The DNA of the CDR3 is TGTGCCAGCAGTGAGAGGACAGGGTTATACAATGAGCAGTTCTTC. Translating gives CASSERTGLYNEQFF.

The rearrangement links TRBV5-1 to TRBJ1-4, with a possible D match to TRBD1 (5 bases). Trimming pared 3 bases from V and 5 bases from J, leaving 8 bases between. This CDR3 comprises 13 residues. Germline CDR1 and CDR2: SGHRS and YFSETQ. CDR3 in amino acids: CASSWWGNEKLFF. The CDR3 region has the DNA TGCGCCAGCAGCTGGTGGGGGAATGAAAAACTGTTTTTT.